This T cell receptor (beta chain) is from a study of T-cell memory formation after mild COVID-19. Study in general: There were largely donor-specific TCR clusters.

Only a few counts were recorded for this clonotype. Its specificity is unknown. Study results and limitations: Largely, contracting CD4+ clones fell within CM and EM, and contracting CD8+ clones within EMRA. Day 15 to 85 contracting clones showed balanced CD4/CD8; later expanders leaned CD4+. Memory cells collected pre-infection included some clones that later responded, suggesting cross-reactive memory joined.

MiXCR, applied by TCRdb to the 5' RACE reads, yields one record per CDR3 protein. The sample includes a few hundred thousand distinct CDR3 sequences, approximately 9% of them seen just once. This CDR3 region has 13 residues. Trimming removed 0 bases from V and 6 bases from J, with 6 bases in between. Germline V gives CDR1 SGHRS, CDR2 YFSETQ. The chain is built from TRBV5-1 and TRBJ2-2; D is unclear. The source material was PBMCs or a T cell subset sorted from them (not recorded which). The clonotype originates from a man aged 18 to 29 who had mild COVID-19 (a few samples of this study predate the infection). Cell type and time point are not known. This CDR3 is CASSLASAGELFF. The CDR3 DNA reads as TGCGCCAGCAGCTTGGCATCGGCCGGGGAGCTGTTTTTT.